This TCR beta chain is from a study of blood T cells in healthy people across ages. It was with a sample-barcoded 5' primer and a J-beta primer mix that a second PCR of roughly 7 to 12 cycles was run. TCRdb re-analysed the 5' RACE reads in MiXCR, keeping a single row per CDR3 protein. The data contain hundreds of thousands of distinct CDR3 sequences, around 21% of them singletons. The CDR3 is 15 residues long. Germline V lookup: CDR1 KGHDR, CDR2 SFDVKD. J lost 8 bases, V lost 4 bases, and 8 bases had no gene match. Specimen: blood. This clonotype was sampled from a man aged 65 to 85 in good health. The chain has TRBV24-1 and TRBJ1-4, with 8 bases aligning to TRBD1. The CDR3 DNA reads TGTGCCACCAGTGACCCCGGGACAGGAAACGAAAAACTGTTTTTT. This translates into CATSDPGTGNEKLFF.